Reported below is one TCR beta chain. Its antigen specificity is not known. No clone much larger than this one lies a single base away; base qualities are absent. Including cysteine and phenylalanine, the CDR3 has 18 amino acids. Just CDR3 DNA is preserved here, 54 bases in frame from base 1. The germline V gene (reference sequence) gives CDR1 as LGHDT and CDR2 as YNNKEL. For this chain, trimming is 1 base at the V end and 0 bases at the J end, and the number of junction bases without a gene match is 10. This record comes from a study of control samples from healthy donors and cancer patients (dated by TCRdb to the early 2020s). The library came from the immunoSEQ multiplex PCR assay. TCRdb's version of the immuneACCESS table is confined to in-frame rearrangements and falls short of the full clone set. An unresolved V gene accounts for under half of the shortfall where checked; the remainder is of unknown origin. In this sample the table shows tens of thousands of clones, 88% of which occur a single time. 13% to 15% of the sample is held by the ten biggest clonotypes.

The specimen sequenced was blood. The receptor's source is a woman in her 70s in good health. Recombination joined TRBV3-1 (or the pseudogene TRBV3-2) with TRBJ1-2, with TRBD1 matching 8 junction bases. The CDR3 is CASSQAGGQGGANYGYTF. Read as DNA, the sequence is TGTGCCAGCAGCCAAGCAGGAGGACAGGGTGGAGCTAACTATGGCTACACCTTC.